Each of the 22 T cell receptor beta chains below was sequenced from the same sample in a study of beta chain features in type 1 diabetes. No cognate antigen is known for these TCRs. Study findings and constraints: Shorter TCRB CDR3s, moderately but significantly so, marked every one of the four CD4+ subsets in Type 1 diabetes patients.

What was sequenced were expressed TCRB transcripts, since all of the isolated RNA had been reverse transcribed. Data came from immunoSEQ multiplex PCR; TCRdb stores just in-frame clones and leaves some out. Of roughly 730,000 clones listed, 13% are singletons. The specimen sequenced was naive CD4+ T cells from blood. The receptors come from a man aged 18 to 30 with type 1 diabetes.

The CDR3, as DNA: TGTGCCAGCAGCTTTACGACAGGCTACTCTGGAAACACCATATATTTT. Its protein product is CASSFTTGYSGNTIYF. The V call is TRBV7-2, the J call TRBJ1-3, with D possibly matching TRBD1 (6 bases). The CDR3 is made up of 16 amino acids. Trimming took 3 bases from V and 0 from J, leaving 12 bases between them. Germline CDR1 reads SGHTA; CDR2 reads FQGNSA.

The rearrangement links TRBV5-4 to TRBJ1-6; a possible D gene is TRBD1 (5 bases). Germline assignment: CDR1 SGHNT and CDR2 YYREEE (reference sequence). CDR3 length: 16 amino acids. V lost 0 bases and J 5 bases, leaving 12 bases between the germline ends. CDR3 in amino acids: CASSLEAGTHNSPLHF. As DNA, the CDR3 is TGTGCCAGCAGCTTGGAAGCTGGGACCCATAATTCACCCCTCCACTTT. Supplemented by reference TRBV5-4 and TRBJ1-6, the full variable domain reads ETGVTQSPTHLIKTRGQQVTLRCSSQSGHNTVSWYQQALGQGPQFIFQYYREEENGRGNFPPRFSGLQFPNYSSELNVNALELDDSALYLCASSLEAGTHNSPLHFGNGTRLTVT.

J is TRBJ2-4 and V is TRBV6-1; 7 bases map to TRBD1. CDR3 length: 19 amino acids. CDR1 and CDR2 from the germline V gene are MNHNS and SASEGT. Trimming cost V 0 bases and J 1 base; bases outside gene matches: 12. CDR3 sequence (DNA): TGTGCCAGCAGTGAAGCCGGGACAGCAGTAGAAGGGGCCAAAAACATTCAGTACTTC. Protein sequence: CASSEAGTAVEGAKNIQYF.

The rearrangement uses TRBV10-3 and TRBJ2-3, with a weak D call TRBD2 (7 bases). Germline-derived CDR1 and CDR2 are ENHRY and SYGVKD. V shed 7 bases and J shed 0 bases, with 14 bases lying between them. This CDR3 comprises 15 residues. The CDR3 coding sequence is TGTGCCATCAAGGGGGGGAGGGAGAGCACAGATACGCAGTATTTT. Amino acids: CAIKGGRESTDTQYF.

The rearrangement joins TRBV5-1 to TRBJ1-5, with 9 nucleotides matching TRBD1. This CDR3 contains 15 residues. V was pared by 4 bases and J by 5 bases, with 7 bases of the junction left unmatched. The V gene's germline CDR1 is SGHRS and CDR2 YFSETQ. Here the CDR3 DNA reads TGCGCCAGCAGCCCTGGACAGGGGTGGGATCAGCCCCAGCATTTT. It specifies CASSPGQGWDQPQHF.

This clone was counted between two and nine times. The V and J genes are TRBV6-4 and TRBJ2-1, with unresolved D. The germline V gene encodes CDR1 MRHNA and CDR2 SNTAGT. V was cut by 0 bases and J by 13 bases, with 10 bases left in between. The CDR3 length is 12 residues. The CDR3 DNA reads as TGTGCCAGCAGTGACTCTGCCACGGGCCAGTTCTTC. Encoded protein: CASSDSATGQFF.

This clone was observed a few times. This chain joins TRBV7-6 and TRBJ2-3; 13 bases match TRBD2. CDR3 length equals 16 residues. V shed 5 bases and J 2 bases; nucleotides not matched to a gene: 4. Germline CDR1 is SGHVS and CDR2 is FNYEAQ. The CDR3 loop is CASSTGLAGATDTQYF. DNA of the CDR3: TGTGCCAGCAGCACCGGACTAGCGGGGGCCACAGATACGCAGTATTTT. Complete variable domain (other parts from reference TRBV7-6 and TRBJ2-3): GAGVSQSPRYKVTKRGQDVALRCDPISGHVSLYWYRQALGQGPEFLTYFNYEAQQDKSGLPNDRFSAERPEGSISTLTIQRTEQRDSAMYRCASSTGLAGATDTQYFGPGTRLTVL.

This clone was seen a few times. The CDR3 DNA sequence: TGCGCCAGCAGCTTGGCGGTAGCGGGGGGCCGGGATGAGCAGTTCTTC. Amino acids: CASSLAVAGGRDEQFF. The chain carries TRBV5-1 and TRBJ2-1; 10 bases line up with TRBD2. The CDR3 loop spans 16 amino acids. V dropped 0 bases and J dropped 8; count of bases not matched to a gene: 8. Germline V lookup: CDR1 SGHRS, CDR2 YFSETQ.

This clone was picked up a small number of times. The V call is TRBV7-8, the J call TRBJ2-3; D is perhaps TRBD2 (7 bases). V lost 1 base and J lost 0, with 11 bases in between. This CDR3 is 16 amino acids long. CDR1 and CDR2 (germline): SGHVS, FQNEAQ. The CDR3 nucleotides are TGTGCCAGCAGCTTAGAGGCGGGGGCCAGCACAGATACGCAGTATTTT. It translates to CASSLEAGASTDTQYF.

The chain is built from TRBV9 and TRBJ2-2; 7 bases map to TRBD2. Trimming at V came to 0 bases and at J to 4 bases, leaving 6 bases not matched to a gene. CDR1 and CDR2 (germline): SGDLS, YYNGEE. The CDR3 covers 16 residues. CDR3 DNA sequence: TGTGCCAGCAGCGTAGGGGGGGGTACCCCCACCGGGGAGCTGTTTTTT. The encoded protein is CASSVGGGTPTGELFF. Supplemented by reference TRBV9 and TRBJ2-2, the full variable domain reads DSGVTQTPKHLITATGQRVTLRCSPRSGDLSVYWYQQSLDQGLQFLIQYYNGEERAKGNILERFSAQQFPDLHSELNLSSLELGDSALYFCASSVGGGTPTGELFFGEGSRLTVL.

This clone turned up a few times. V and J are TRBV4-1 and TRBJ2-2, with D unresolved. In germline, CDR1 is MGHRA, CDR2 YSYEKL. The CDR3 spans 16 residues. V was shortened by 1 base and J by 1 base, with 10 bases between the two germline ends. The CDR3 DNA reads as TGCGCCAGCAGCCAAGGTAATAGGTGGAACACCGGGGAGCTGTTTTTT. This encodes CASSQGNRWNTGELFF.

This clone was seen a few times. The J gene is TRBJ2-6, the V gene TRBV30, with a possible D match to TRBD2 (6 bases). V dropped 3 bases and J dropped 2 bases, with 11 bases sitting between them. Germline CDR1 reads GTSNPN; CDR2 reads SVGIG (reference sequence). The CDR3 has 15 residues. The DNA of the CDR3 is TGTGCCTGGAGCGAACTAGCACCTGGGGCCAACGTCCTGACTTTC. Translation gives CAWSELAPGANVLTF.

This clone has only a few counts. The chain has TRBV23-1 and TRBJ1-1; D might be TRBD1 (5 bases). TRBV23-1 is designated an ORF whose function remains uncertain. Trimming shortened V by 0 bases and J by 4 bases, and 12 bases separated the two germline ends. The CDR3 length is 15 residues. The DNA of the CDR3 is TGCGCCAGCAGTCAATCAAGGGACGGCAGCACTGAAGCTTTCTTT. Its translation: CASSQSRDGSTEAFF.

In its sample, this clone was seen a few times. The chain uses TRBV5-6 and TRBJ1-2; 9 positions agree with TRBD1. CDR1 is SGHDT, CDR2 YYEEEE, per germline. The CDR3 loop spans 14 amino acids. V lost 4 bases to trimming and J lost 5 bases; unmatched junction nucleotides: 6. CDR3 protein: CASSADDRGYGYTF. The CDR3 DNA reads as TGTGCCAGCAGCGCGGACGACAGGGGGTATGGCTACACCTTC.

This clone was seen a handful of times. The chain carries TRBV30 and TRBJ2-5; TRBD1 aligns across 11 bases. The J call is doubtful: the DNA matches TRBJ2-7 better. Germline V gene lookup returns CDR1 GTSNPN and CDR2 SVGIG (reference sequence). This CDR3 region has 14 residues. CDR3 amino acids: CAWSLGQGAYEQYF. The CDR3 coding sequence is TGTGCCTGGAGCCTGGGACAGGGGGCCTACGAGCAGTACTTC.

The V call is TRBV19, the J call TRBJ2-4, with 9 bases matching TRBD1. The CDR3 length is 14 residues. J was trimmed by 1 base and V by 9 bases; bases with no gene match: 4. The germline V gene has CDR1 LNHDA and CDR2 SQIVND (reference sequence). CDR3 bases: TGTGCCAGCCGGGACAGGGAGGCCAAAAACATTCAGTACTTC. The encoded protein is CASRDREAKNIQYF.

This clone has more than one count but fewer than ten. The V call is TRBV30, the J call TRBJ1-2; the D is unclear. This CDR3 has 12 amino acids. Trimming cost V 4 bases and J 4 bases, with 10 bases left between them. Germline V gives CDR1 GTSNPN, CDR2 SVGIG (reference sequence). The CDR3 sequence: CAWNAGTYGYTF. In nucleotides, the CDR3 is TGTGCCTGGAACGCAGGAACCTATGGCTACACCTTC.

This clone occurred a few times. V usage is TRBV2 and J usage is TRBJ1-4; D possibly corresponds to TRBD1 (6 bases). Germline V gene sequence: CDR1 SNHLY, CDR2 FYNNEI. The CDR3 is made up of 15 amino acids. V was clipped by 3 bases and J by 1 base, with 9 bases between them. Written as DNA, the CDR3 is TGTGCCAGCAGTGATTCGACAGGAACTAATGAAAAACTGTTTTTT. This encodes CASSDSTGTNEKLFF.

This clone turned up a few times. The CDR3 reads CAWSLGDGETQYF. The CDR3 nucleotides are TGTGCCTGGAGTCTAGGGGATGGAGAGACCCAGTACTTC. The chain joins TRBV30 to TRBJ2-7; a possible D gene is TRBD1 (5 bases). The J call is doubtful: the DNA matches TRBJ2-5 better. The CDR3 runs to 13 residues. Per germline, CDR1 GTSNPN and CDR2 SVGIG (reference sequence).

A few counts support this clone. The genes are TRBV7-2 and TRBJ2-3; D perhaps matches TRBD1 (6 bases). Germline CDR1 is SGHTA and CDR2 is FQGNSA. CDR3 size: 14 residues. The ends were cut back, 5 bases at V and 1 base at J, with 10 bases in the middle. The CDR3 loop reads CASSPGQRTDTQYF. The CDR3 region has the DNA TGTGCCAGCAGCCCTGGACAGCGCACAGATACGCAGTATTTT.

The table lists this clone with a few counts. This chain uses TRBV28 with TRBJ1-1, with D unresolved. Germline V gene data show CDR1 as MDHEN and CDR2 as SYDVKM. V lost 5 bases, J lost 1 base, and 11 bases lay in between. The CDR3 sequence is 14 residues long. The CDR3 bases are TGTGCCAGCAGTCCACCGAGCCCGAACACTGAAGCTTTCTTT. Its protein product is CASSPPSPNTEAFF.

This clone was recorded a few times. CDR3 sequence: CSVGVRAGPGELFF. CDR3 DNA sequence: TGCAGCGTTGGGGTCAGGGCTGGCCCCGGGGAGCTGTTTTTT. The V gene is TRBV29-1, the J gene TRBJ2-2; possibly TRBD1 for D (5 bases). The germline CDR1 and CDR2 sequences are SQVTM and ANQGSEA. This CDR3 is built from 14 residues. Trimming left V 4 bases short and J 6 bases short, with 15 bases between.